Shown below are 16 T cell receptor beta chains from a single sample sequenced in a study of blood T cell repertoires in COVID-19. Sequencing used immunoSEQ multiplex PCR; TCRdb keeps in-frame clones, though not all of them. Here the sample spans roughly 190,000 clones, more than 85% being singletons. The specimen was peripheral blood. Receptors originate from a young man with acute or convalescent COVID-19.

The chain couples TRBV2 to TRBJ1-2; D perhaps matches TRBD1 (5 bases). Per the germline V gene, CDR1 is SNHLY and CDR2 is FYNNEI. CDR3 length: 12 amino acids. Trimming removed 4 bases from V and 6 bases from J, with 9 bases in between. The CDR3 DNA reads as TGTGCCAGCAGTGCCGACAGACATGGCTACACCTTC. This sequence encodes CASSADRHGYTF.

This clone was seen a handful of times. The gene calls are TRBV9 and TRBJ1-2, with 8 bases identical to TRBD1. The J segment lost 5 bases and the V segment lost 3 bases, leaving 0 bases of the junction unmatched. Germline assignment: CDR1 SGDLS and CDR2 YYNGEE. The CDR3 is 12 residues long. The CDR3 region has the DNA TGTGCCAGCAGCGGGACAGGGTATGGCTACACCTTC. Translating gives CASSGTGYGYTF.

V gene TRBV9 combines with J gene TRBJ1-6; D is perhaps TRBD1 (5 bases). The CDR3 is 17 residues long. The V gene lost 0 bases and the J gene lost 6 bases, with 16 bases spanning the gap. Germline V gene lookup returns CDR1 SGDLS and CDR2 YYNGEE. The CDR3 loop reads CASSVDPRGTVNSPLHF. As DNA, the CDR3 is TGTGCCAGCAGCGTAGACCCTCGGGGGACGGTTAATTCACCCCTCCACTTT.

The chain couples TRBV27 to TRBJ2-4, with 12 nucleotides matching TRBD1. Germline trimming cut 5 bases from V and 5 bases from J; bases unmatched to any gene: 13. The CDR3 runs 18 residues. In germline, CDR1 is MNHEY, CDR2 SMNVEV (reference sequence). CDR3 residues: CASSPTTRDRGRENIQYF. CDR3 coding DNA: TGTGCCAGCAGTCCAACTACCCGGGACAGGGGGCGGGAAAACATTCAGTACTTC.

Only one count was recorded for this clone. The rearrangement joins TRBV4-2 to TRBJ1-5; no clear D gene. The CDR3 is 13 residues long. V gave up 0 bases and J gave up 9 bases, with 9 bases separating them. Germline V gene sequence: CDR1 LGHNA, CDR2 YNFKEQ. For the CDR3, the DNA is TGTGCCAGCAGCCAAGACAGTTTTTGGCCCCAGCATTTT. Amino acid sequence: CASSQDSFWPQHF.

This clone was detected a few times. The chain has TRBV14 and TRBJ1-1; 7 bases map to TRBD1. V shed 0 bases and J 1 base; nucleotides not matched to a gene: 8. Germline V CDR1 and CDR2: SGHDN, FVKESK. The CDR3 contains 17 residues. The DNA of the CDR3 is TGTGCCAGCAGCCAAGATTGGTGGGACAGACAGAACACTGAAGCTTTCTTT. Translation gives CASSQDWWDRQNTEAFF.

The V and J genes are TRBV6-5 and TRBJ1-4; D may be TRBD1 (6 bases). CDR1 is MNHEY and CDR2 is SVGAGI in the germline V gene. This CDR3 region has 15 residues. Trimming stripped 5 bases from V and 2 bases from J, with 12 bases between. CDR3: CASSPNGQTNEKLFF. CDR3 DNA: TGTGCCAGCAGTCCAAACGGACAGACTAATGAAAAACTGTTTTTT.

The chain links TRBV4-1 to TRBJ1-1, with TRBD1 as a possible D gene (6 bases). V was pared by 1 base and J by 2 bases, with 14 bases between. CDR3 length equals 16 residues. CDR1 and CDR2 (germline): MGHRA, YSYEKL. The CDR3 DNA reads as TGCGCCAGCAGCCAAGGTCCGGCAGGGGCTAACACTGAAGCTTTCTTT. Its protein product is CASSQGPAGANTEAFF.

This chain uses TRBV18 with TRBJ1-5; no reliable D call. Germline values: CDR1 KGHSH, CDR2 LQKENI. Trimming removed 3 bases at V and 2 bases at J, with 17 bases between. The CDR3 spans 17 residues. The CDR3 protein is CASSPKPPLSGNQPQHF. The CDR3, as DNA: TGTGCCAGCTCACCTAAACCTCCACTTTCGGGCAATCAGCCCCAGCATTTT.

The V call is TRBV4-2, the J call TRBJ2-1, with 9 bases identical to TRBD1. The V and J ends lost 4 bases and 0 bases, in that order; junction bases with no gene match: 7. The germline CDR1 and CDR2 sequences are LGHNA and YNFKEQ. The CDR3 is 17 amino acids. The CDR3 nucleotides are TGTGCCAGCAGCCGGAAGGGACAGGGAGTCTCCTACAATGAGCAGTTCTTC. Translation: CASSRKGQGVSYNEQFF.

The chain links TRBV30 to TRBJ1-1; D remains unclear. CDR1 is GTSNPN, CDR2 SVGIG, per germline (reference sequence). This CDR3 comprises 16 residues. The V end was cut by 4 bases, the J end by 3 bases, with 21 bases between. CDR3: CAWTRNRGQWYTEAFF. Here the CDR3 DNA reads TGTGCCTGGACTCGAAACCGGGGTCAATGGTACACTGAAGCTTTCTTT.

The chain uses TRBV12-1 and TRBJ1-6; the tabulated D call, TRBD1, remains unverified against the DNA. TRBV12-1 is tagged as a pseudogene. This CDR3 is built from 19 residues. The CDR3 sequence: CASSSVPGQGTRGNSPLHF. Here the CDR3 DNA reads TGTGCCAGCAGCTCAGTCCCGGGACAGGGGACGAGGGGGAATTCACCCCTCCACTTT.

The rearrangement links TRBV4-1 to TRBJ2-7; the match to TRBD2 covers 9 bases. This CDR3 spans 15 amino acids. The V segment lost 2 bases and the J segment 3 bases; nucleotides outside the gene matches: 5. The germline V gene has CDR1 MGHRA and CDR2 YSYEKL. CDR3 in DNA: TGCGCCAGCAGCCAATCTCTAGCGGGATTCTACGAGCAGTACTTC. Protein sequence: CASSQSLAGFYEQYF.

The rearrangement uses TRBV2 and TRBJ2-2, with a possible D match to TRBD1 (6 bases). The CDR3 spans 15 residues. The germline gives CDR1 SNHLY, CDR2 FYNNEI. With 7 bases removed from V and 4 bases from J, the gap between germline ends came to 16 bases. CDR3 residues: CASNPMGQVTGELFF. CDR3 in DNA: TGTGCCAGCAACCCGATGGGACAAGTCACCGGGGAGCTGTTTTTT. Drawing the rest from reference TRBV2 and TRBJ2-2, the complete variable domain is EPEVTQTPSHQVTQMGQEVILRCVPISNHLYFYWYRQILGQKVEFLVSFYNNEISEKSEIFDDQFSVERPDGSNFTLKIRSTKLEDSAMYFCASNPMGQVTGELFFGEGSRLTVL.

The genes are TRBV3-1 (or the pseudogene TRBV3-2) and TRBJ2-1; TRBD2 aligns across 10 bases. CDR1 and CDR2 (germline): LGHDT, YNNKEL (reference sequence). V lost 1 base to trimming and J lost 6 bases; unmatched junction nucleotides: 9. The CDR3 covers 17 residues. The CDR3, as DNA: TGTGCCAGCAGCCAAGGGTACTCCACTAGCGGGACCAATGAGCAGTTCTTC. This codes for CASSQGYSTSGTNEQFF.

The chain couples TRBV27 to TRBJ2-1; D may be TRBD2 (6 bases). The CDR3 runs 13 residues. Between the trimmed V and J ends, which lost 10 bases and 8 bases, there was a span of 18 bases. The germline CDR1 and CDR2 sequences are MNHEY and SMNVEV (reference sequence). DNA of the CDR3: TGTGCCACCTCCGGGCGGGGTTGGGATGAGCAGTTCTTC. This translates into CATSGRGWDEQFF.